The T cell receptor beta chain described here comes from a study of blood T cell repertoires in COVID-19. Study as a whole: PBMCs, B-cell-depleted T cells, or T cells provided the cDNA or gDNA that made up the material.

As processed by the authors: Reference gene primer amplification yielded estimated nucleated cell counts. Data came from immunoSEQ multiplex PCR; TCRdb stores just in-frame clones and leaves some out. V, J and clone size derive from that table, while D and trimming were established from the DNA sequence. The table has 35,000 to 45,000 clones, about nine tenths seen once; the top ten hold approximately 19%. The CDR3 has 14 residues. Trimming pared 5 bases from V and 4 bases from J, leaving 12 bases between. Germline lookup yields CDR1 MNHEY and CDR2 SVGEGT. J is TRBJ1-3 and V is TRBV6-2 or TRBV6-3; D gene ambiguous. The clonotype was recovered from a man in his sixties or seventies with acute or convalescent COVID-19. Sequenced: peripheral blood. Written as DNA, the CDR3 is TGTGCCAGCAGTCCCATACAGCCCGGAAACACCATATATTTT. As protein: CASSPIQPGNTIYF.